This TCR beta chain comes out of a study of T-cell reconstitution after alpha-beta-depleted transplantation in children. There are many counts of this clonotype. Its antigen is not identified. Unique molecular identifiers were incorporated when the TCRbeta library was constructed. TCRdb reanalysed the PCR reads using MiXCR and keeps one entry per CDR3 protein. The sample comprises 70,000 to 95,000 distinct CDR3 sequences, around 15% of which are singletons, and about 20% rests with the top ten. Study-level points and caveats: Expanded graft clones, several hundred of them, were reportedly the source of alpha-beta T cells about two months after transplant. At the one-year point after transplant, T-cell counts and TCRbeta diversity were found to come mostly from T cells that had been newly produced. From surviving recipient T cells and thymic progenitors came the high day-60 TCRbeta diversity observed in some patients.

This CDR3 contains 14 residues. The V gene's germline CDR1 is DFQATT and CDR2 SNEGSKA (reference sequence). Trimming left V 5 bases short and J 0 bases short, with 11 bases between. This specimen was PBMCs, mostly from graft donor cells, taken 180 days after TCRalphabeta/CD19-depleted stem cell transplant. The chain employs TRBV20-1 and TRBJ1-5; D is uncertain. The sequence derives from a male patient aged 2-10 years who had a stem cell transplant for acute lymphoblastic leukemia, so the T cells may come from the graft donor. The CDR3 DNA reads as TGCAGTGCTCGTATGACTAATAGCAATCAGCCCCAGCATTTT. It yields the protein CSARMTNSNQPQHF.